What follows describes a single T cell receptor (beta chain). This specimen comes from a study of blood T cell repertoires in COVID-19. V gave up 2 bases and J gave up 6 bases, with 8 bases separating them. CDR1 and CDR2 (germline): SGHVS, FQNEAQ. The CDR3 has 14 amino acids. Only in-frame clones appear in the TCRdb table, and some are missing; sequencing was by immunoSEQ multiplex PCR. Here the sample spans 210,000 or so clones, over 75% being singletons. The chain has TRBV7-8 and TRBJ1-6, with a weak D call TRBD1 (6 bases). The specimen sequenced was peripheral blood. This clonotype was sampled from a man in his fifties with COVID-19, enrolled during active disease. CDR3 amino acids: CASSLTGLNSPLHF. Here the CDR3 DNA reads TGTGCCAGCAGCTTAACAGGGCTTAATTCACCCCTCCACTTT.